This is a list of T cell receptor beta chains from one sample in a study of T cell repertoires in cytomegalovirus infection. MiXCR, run by TCRdb on the reads, gives a single entry per CDR3 protein. In the table there are about 360,000 distinct CDR3 sequences, around a sixth of which are singletons. Material for sequencing was PBMCs. These receptors were taken from a human donor in good health (CMV status not recorded). Some clones in this sample may be carry-over from other donors' samples. The CDR3 runs from the conserved cysteine through the conserved F or W. Fields, in order: D gene, clone size, V gene, J gene, CDR3 DNA, CDR3 protein. The D gene is left open where the match is weak. Size is omitted from some rows. Given values are once, few, many or a class for expanded clones.

TRBD2	NA	TRBV4-1	TRBJ2-1	TGTGCCAGCAGCCAAGACGGGAGGGGGAGGGGGGGGGAGCAGTTCTTC	CASSQDGRGRGGEQFF
TRBD1	few	TRBV2	TRBJ2-5	TGTGCCAGCAGTGAATCGGACAGGGATGGGGAGACCCAGTACTTC	CASSESDRDGETQYF
TRBD2	many	TRBV7-9	TRBJ2-1	TGTGCCAGCAGCTTGACTGGGACTAGCTCCTACAATGAGCAGTTCTTC	CASSLTGTSSYNEQFF
NA	many	TRBV12-3/TRBV12-4	TRBJ1-2	TGTGCCAGCAGCCCAATAGGCGTATATGGCTACACCTTC	CASSPIGVYGYTF
NA	few	TRBV20-1	TRBJ2-1	TGCAGTGCTCGAGAACCCACCCCACCATTTGAGCAGTTCTTC	CSAREPTPPFEQFF
TRBD2	many	TRBV7-2	TRBJ2-4	TGTGCCAGCAGCTTAGGAGCGGGAGGTTTGGCTAACATTCAGTACTTC	CASSLGAGGLANIQYF
TRBD1	many	TRBV7-9	TRBJ2-1	TGTGCCAGCAGCCCAACCCGGGACAGGGGGAAAAATGAGCAGTTCTTC	CASSPTRDRGKNEQFF
TRBD2	NA	TRBV18	TRBJ2-3	TGTGCCAGCTCACCAGGGGAGACTAGCAACACAGATACGCAGTATTTT	CASSPGETSNTDTQYF
NA	NA	TRBV14	TRBJ2-7	TGTGCCAGCAGCCTCCGCGCGGCCCTCTACGAGCAGTACTTC	CASSLRAALYEQYF
TRBD1	many	TRBV7-2	TRBJ1-6	TGTGCCAGCAGCTGGGACAGGGGTAATTCACCCCTCCACTTT	CASSWDRGNSPLHF
TRBD1	few	TRBV11-2	TRBJ1-2	TGTGCCAGCAGCTTAGATCTACGTCAGGGGGCTAACTATGGCTACACCTTC	CASSLDLRQGANYGYTF
TRBD1	few	TRBV7-2	TRBJ2-7	TGTGCCAGCAGCCCGGGACAGGAAAACGAGCAGTACTTC	CASSPGQENEQYF
NA	many	TRBV7-2	TRBJ2-3	TGTGCCAGCAGCTGGGCAGGCCACACAGATACGCAGTATTTT	CASSWAGHTDTQYF
NA	NA	TRBV15	TRBJ2-7	TGTGCCACCAGCAGAGCCGGGGGGACACTTGCCTACGAGCAGTACTTC	CATSRAGGTLAYEQYF
NA	NA	TRBV11-2	TRBJ2-7	TGTGCCAGCAGCTTCCGAGGAGCGCTCTCCTACGAGCAGTACTTC	CASSFRGALSYEQYF
NA	many	TRBV7-2	TRBJ2-7	TGTGCCAGCAGCTCCCGGAGCAGGGGGGATTACGAGCAGTACTTC	CASSSRSRGDYEQYF